This note documents a single T cell receptor (beta chain) sequence. Its antigen is unknown. This CDR3 has 14 amino acids. The V end lost 0 bases, the J end lost 12 bases, and 16 bases lay between the germline ends. CDR1 and CDR2 from the germline V gene are MNHEY and SVGEGT. The entry originates in a study of tumor and adjacent non-tumor tissue in lung cancer. Study conclusions and caveats: Normal lung showed higher cumulative top 100 clone frequency than tumor. Compared with tumor, normal lung showed significantly lower TCR diversity.

The library came from three nested PCR rounds adapted from ARM-PCR protocols. MiXCR was run by TCRdb on the multiplex PCR reads, yielding one entry per CDR3 protein. The sample lists fewer than 100,000 distinct CDR3 sequences; 76% were seen once. This sample's RNA came from whole unsorted tissue. Distant lung tissue was collected more than 3 cm away from the tumor edge. The material sequenced was distant non-tumor lung tissue. J is TRBJ2-3 and V is TRBV6-2 or TRBV6-3; D unresolved. The TCR comes from a woman between 45 and 65 years old with non-small cell lung cancer. DNA of the CDR3: TGTGCCAGCAGTTACTCGATGTCTGCAGTTACACAGTATTTT. Protein sequence: CASSYSMSAVTQYF.